Each of the 30 T cell receptor beta chains below was sequenced from the same sample in a study of cytomegalovirus exposure and HLA in healthy donors. Repertoires were generated with immunoSEQ multiplex PCR, while TCRdb's copy carries only in-frame clones and drops some. The table has under 200,000 clones, 89% seen once. What was sequenced was PBMCs. These receptors all stem from a man aged 18 to 30 in good health and CMV-seropositive.

CDR3 nucleotide sequence: TGCGCCAGCAGCTTTAACCCTCCCCCAGGCTACGAGCAGTACTTC. It encodes CASSFNPPPGYEQYF. This chain uses TRBV5-1 with TRBJ2-7; no definite D call. The CDR3 has 15 residues. Per the germline V gene, CDR1 is SGHRS and CDR2 is YFSETQ. V gave up 2 bases and J gave up 3 bases, with 15 bases separating them.

This chain joins TRBV27 and TRBJ2-7, with 11 bases identical to TRBD2. J lost 2 bases, V lost 5 bases, and 5 bases had no gene match. Germline lookup yields CDR1 MNHEY and CDR2 SMNVEV (reference sequence). The CDR3 runs to 15 residues. In DNA, the CDR3 is TGTGCCAGCAGTCTCGGGACTAGCGGAACCTACGAGCAGTACTTC. This translates into CASSLGTSGTYEQYF.

The gene calls are TRBV4-1 and TRBJ2-1, with 10 bases identical to TRBD1. The germline gives CDR1 MGHRA, CDR2 YSYEKL. This CDR3 comprises 16 residues. Trimming took 6 bases from V and 4 from J; bases not matched to a gene: 9. CDR3 amino acids: CASRKGTGESYNEQFF. The CDR3 bases are TGCGCCAGCAGAAAAGGGACAGGGGAATCGTACAATGAGCAGTTCTTC.

This chain connects TRBV6-1 to TRBJ2-3, with 9 bases lining up with TRBD2. The CDR3 loop spans 16 amino acids. Losses at the gene ends were 2 bases for V and 5 bases for J; bases not matched to a gene: 8. From germline, CDR1 is MNHNS and CDR2 SASEGT. The CDR3 reads CASSESIAGEGDTQYF. The CDR3 DNA reads as TGTGCCAGCAGTGAATCCATAGCGGGAGAGGGAGATACGCAGTATTTT.

The gene calls are TRBV11-2 and TRBJ2-7; D is perhaps TRBD1 (6 bases). This CDR3 has 16 amino acids. Germline V lookup: CDR1 SGHAT, CDR2 FQNNGV. V lost 1 base to trimming and J lost 2 bases, with 15 bases between them. CDR3 amino acids: CASSLVLTGLTYEQYF. The CDR3 DNA reads as TGTGCCAGCAGCTTAGTCTTGACAGGCTTGACCTACGAGCAGTACTTC. Filled out from reference TRBV11-2 and TRBJ2-7, the complete variable domain reads EAGVAQSPRYKIIEKRQSVAFWCNPISGHATLYWYQQILGQGPKLLIQFQNNGVVDDSQLPKDRFSAERLKGVDSTLKIQPAKLEDSAVYLCASSLVLTGLTYEQYFGPGTRLTVT.

This rearrangement joins TRBV5-5 to TRBJ1-5; 8 bases match TRBD1. CDR3 length: 14 residues. Germline assignment: CDR1 SGHKS and CDR2 YYEKEE (reference sequence). Losses at the gene ends were 9 bases for V and 1 base for J; bases not matched to a gene: 6. The CDR3 region is CATPTGASNQPQHF. Written as DNA, the CDR3 is TGTGCCACCCCGACAGGGGCGAGCAATCAGCCCCAGCATTTT.

The CDR3 region is CASSLADSVNYEQYF. The CDR3 bases are TGTGCCAGCAGCTTAGCTGATAGCGTAAACTACGAGCAGTACTTC. The V call is TRBV7-6, the J call TRBJ2-7; D may be TRBD2 (5 bases). This CDR3 has 15 residues. Germline CDR1 and CDR2: SGHVS and FNYEAQ. Deletions cut 0 bases from V and 3 bases from J, with 12 bases between.

The chain links TRBV6-5 to TRBJ1-2; 9 bases align to TRBD1. The V segment lost 2 bases and the J segment 4 bases; nucleotides outside the gene matches: 5. The CDR3 loop spans 15 amino acids. Germline V CDR1 and CDR2: MNHEY, SVGAGI. The CDR3, as DNA: TGTGCCAGCAGTTACGAACCGACAGGGGGCTATGGCTACACCTTC. Its protein is CASSYEPTGGYGYTF.

The chain carries TRBV18 and TRBJ1-1, with D unresolved. This CDR3 region has 13 residues. Germline V CDR1 and CDR2: KGHSH, LQKENI. Deletions cut 2 bases from V and 7 bases from J, with 11 bases between. For the CDR3, the DNA is TGTGCCAGCTCACCAAATCGACAAATTGAAGCTTTCTTT. Residues: CASSPNRQIEAFF.

The chain couples TRBV7-2 to TRBJ2-7, with 10 bases that match TRBD1. The CDR3 is 14 residues long. Germline V gene data show CDR1 as SGHTA and CDR2 as FQGNSA. The CDR3 region has the DNA TGTGGCCCCCCATGGACAGGGGGCTCCTACGAGCAGTACTTC. Translated: CGPPWTGGSYEQYF.

This rearrangement joins TRBV6-6 to TRBJ2-1, with no clear D. The CDR3 totals 14 residues. Trimming took off 7 bases at V and 7 bases at J, with 17 bases between the two ends. The germline V gene encodes CDR1 MNHNY and CDR2 SVGAGI (reference sequence). DNA for the CDR3: TGTGCCAGCACCGATGAGCAGGATGGGAATGAGCAGTTCTTC. This sequence encodes CASTDEQDGNEQFF.

This chain connects TRBV5-5 to TRBJ1-1; no clear D gene. The V end was cut by 1 base, the J end by 4 bases, with 11 bases between. This CDR3 is 14 amino acids long. Germline CDR1 SGHKS, CDR2 YYEKEE (reference sequence). This CDR3 is CASSLYRLSTEAFF. Written as DNA, the CDR3 is TGTGCCAGCAGCTTGTATCGTCTAAGCACTGAAGCTTTCTTT.

Here the CDR3 reads CAWTTGSGSNQPQHF. The CDR3, as DNA: TGTGCCTGGACAACAGGGTCGGGGAGCAATCAGCCCCAGCATTTT. The genes are TRBV30 and TRBJ1-5, with D maybe TRBD1 (6 bases). Germline values: CDR1 GTSNPN, CDR2 SVGIG (reference sequence). The CDR3 is made up of 15 amino acids. V gave up 4 bases and J gave up 1 base, with 14 bases separating them. The whole variable domain, filled in from reference TRBV30 and TRBJ1-5, reads SQTIHQWPATLVQPVGSPLSLECTVEGTSNPNLYWYRQAAGRGLQLLFYSVGIGQISSEVPQNLSASRPQDRQFILSSKKLLLSDSGFYLCAWTTGSGSNQPQHFGDGTRLSIL.

The rearrangement uses TRBV11-2 and TRBJ2-1; no clear D. The CDR3 runs 13 residues. Trimming took 0 bases from V and 5 from J, leaving 5 bases between them. Germline CDR1 and CDR2: SGHAT and FQNNGV. The CDR3 spells CASSLDRDNEQFF. The CDR3 nucleotides are TGTGCCAGCAGCTTAGACCGCGACAATGAGCAGTTCTTC. Full variable domain (outside the CDR3, taken from reference TRBV11-2 and TRBJ2-1): EAGVAQSPRYKIIEKRQSVAFWCNPISGHATLYWYQQILGQGPKLLIQFQNNGVVDDSQLPKDRFSAERLKGVDSTLKIQPAKLEDSAVYLCASSLDRDNEQFFGPGTRLTVL.

This chain joins TRBV23-1 and TRBJ1-4; tentatively, D is TRBD1 (5 bases). TRBV23-1 is an ORF, with its function uncertain. The CDR3 is 19 residues long. Deletions cut 0 bases from V and 8 bases from J, with 25 bases between. The CDR3 DNA follows: TGCGCCAGCAGTCAATCAAAACACAAAGCATGGGGAGGGGCCGAAAAACTGTTTTTT. This encodes CASSQSKHKAWGGAEKLFF.

The V gene is TRBV5-4, the J gene TRBJ2-7, with 12 bases fitting TRBD1. V shed 4 bases and J 3 bases; nucleotides not matched to a gene: 8. Germline V CDR1 and CDR2: SGHNT, YYREEE (reference sequence). The CDR3 runs 16 residues. CDR3 nucleotide sequence: TGTGCCAGCAGCCCTGCTGGGGACAGGGGGCACTACGAGCAGTACTTC. Protein: CASSPAGDRGHYEQYF.

The chain links TRBV6-5 to TRBJ1-5, with D uncertain. The CDR3 totals 14 residues. CDR1 and CDR2 from the germline V gene are MNHEY and SVGAGI. V was cut by 0 bases and J by 4 bases, with 7 bases left in between. CDR3 DNA: TGTGCCAGCAGTTACTCCCGGGGAAATCAGCCCCAGCATTTT. Encoded protein: CASSYSRGNQPQHF.

A few counts support this clone. The rearrangement uses TRBV5-4 and TRBJ1-2; tentatively, D is TRBD1 (6 bases). Germline V gene sequence: CDR1 SGHNT, CDR2 YYREEE (reference sequence). This CDR3 region has 15 residues. Trimming shortened V by 3 bases and J by 5 bases, and 17 bases separated the two germline ends. The CDR3 loop is CASSSPGAQEYGYTF. In DNA, the CDR3 is TGTGCCAGCAGCTCCCCAGGGGCTCAGGAGTATGGCTACACCTTC.

V usage is TRBV5-1 and J usage is TRBJ1-1; D not resolved. The length of the CDR3 is 14 residues. Looked up from germline, CDR1 is SGHRS and CDR2 is YFSETQ. Trimming took 2 bases from V and 2 from J, leaving 10 bases between them. CDR3 nucleotide sequence: TGCGCCAGCAGCTTTCAGGATCCCAACACTGAAGCTTTCTTT. It specifies CASSFQDPNTEAFF.

This clone was detected once. The DNA for the CDR3 is TGTGCCAGCAGTGACCCCTGGACAGGGAGGGAAAAACTGTTTTTT. Its protein is CASSDPWTGREKLFF. The chain uses TRBV25-1 and TRBJ1-4, with 8 bases identical to TRBD1. The CDR3 is 15 residues long. Per the germline V gene, CDR1 is MGHDK and CDR2 is SYGVNS. The V segment lost 3 bases and the J segment 8 bases; nucleotides outside the gene matches: 8.

The chain carries TRBV30 and TRBJ1-3; 10 bases align to TRBD1. The V gene's germline CDR1 is GTSNPN and CDR2 SVGIG (reference sequence). J lost 0 bases, V lost 5 bases, and 7 bases had no gene match. This CDR3 has 16 amino acids. CDR3 sequence (DNA): TGTGCCTGGGGGGGGGACAGGGGACTCTCTGGAAACACCATATATTTT. Protein: CAWGGDRGLSGNTIYF.

This sequence joins TRBV4-1 and TRBJ2-5, with TRBD1 matching 7 bases. Germline-derived CDR1 and CDR2 are MGHRA and YSYEKL. After removal of 1 base from V and 5 bases from J, the junction contained 7 bases not matched to a gene. There are 15 residues in the CDR3. The CDR3 region has the DNA TGCGCCAGCAGCCAAGTAGACAGGGCTATGGAGACCCAGTACTTC. The encoded protein is CASSQVDRAMETQYF.

V gene TRBV7-3 combines with J gene TRBJ1-1; tentative D call: TRBD1 (5 bases). The V end was cut by 3 bases, the J end by 0 bases, with 8 bases between. Germline lookup yields CDR1 SGHTA and CDR2 FQGTGA. The CDR3 is 14 residues long. CDR3 amino acids: CASSLTVLNTEAFF. The CDR3, as DNA: TGTGCCAGCAGCTTGACAGTTTTGAACACTGAAGCTTTCTTT.

The chain couples TRBV28 to TRBJ2-1; D possibly corresponds to TRBD2 (5 bases). The CDR3 runs to 14 residues. V gave up 3 bases and J gave up 6 bases, with 12 bases separating them. From germline, CDR1 is MDHEN and CDR2 SYDVKM. The CDR3 DNA is TGTGCCAGCAGTTTTGGTGCTAGCCGCAATGAGCAGTTCTTC. Amino acids: CASSFGASRNEQFF.

The V call is TRBV6-4, the J call TRBJ2-1, with TRBD1 matching 8 bases. CDR3 length equals 16 residues. Trimming cost V 5 bases and J 6 bases; bases outside gene matches: 12. CDR1 is MRHNA, CDR2 SNTAGT, per germline. The CDR3 DNA sequence: TGTGCCAGCAGTCTTACCGGGACAGGTCAGTTCAATGAGCAGTTCTTC. Protein sequence: CASSLTGTGQFNEQFF.

J is TRBJ2-3 and V is TRBV5-1; perhaps TRBD1 as D (6 bases). This CDR3 has 14 residues. Deletions cut 0 bases from V and 2 bases from J, with 7 bases between. In germline, CDR1 is SGHRS, CDR2 YFSETQ. The CDR3 DNA follows: TGCGCCAGCAGCTTGGAGGGGGACACAGATACGCAGTATTTT. Its protein is CASSLEGDTDTQYF.

This chain joins TRBV2 and TRBJ2-1; 9 bases map to TRBD2. Germline CDR1 SNHLY, CDR2 FYNNEI. Trimming took 2 bases from V and 9 from J; bases not matched to a gene: 2. The CDR3 extends over 13 amino acids. CDR3 residues: CASSELLAGEQFF. The DNA for the CDR3 is TGTGCCAGCAGTGAATTACTAGCGGGTGAGCAGTTCTTC.

This clone was counted only a few times. The chain combines TRBV2 with TRBJ2-7; 9 bases match TRBD1. Trimming at V came to 6 bases and at J to 3 bases, leaving 6 bases not matched to a gene. The CDR3 length is 14 residues. CDR1 is SNHLY and CDR2 is FYNNEI in the germline V gene. For the CDR3, the DNA is TGTGCCAGCAGGACGGGACAGGGAATCTACGAGCAGTACTTC. It translates to CASRTGQGIYEQYF.

As regards this clone: At the DNA level, this CDR3 is encoded by other sequences in the same sample as well. The chain couples TRBV28 to TRBJ1-2, with D maybe TRBD1 (6 bases). The CDR3 runs 13 residues. V was trimmed by 3 bases and J by 2 bases, leaving 7 bases between them. CDR1 and CDR2 from the germline V gene are MDHEN and SYDVKM. The CDR3 nucleotides are TGTGCCAGCAGTTTGCAGGGGAACTATGGCTACACCTTC. It is translated as CASSLQGNYGYTF.

Only a few counts were recorded for this clone. The chain uses TRBV5-1 and TRBJ2-7; TRBD1 matches 8 bases. The junction had 6 bases not matched to a gene; V was cut back by 3 bases and J by 7 bases. Germline lookup yields CDR1 SGHRS and CDR2 YFSETQ. The CDR3 has 13 amino acids. This CDR3 reads CASSSPRGREQYF. The CDR3 bases are TGCGCCAGCAGCTCACCCAGGGGGCGAGAGCAGTACTTC.